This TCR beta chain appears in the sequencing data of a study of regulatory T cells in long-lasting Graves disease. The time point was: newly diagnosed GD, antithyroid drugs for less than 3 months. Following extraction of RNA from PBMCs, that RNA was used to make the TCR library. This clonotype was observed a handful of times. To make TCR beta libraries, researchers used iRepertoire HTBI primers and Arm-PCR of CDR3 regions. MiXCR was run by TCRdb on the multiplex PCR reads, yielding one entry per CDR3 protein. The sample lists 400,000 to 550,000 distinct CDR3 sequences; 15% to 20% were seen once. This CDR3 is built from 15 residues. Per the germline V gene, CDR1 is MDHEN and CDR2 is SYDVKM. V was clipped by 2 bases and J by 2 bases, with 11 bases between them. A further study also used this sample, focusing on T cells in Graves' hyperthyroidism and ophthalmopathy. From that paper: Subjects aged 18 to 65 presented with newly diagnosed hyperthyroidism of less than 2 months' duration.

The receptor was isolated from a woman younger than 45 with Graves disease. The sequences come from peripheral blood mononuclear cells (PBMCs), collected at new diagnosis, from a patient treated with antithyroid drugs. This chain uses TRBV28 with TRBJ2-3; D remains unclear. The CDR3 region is CASSLNERYTDTQYF. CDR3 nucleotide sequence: TGTGCCAGCAGTTTAAACGAAAGATACACAGATACGCAGTATTTT.